This is a list of T cell receptor beta chains from one sample in a study of patients and donors after allogeneic stem cell transplantation. TCRdb fed the RT-PCR reads into MiXCR, producing one record per CDR3 protein. The sample includes some 880,000 distinct CDR3 sequences, roughly 17% seen only once; the top ten take 5.5% to 6.5%. Sequenced sample: blood, either unsorted or a sorted T cell fraction (not recorded which). The receptors stem from a human donor who was either an allogeneic HSCT recipient or a stem cell or donor lymphocyte infusion donor (not recorded which). It is not recorded whose cells these are; they may come from a transplant donor. CDR3s include the opening cysteine and the closing phenylalanine or tryptophan. D genes are given only for firm matches. Not every row has a clone size; where given, it reads once, few, many or a size class.

>TRBV5-6|many|TRBJ2-3|NA
CASSWADTQYF
TGTGCCAGCAGCTGGGCAGATACGCAGTATTTT
>TRBV6-5|few|TRBJ1-5|TRBD1
CASSYSGQGAQPQHF
TGTGCCAGCAGTTACTCCGGCCAGGGGGCTCAGCCCCAGCATTTT
>TRBV4-2|NA|TRBJ2-3|NA
CASSPGRYPEIGTQYF
TGTGCCAGCAGCCCAGGAAGATATCCCGAGATCGGTACGCAGTATTTT
>TRBV24-1|many|TRBJ2-1|TRBD1
CATSGTTVTGNNEQFF
TGTGCCACCAGTGGCACGACCGTGACAGGGAACAATGAGCAGTTCTTC
>TRBV7-2|NA|TRBJ2-5|NA
CASSLAAGTPGTQYF
TGTGCCAGCAGCTTAGCGGCGGGGACTCCCGGGACCCAGTACTTC
>TRBV7-2|NA|TRBJ2-3|TRBD2
CASSLERGGQGQYF
TGTGCCAGCAGCTTAGAGCGGGGGGGCCAGGGGCAGTATTTT
>TRBV5-1|few|TRBJ2-1|TRBD2
CASSLDNSGGARDEQFF
TGCGCCAGCAGTCTTGATAATAGCGGGGGGGCCAGGGATGAGCAGTTCTTC
>TRBV5-1|NA|TRBJ2-7|TRBD2
CASSPGLEPYF
TGCGCCAGCAGCCCAGGACTAGAGCCATACTTC
>TRBV27|NA|TRBJ2-7|NA
CASSGVSAAYGQYF
TGTGCCAGCAGTGGGGTCAGCGCAGCCTACGGGCAGTACTTC
>TRBV7-2|few|TRBJ2-1|NA
CASSLRGQTQQFF
TGTGCCAGCAGCTTACGGGGACAAACTCAGCAGTTCTTC
>TRBV9|NA|TRBJ1-2|NA
CASSADKRIDGYTF
TGTGCCAGCAGCGCGGACAAAAGAATTGATGGCTACACCTTC
>TRBV11-1|few|TRBJ2-1|NA
CASSLFVIDYQSSYNEQFF
TGTGCCAGCAGCTTGTTCGTCATAGACTACCAGAGCTCCTACAATGAGCAGTTCTTC
>TRBV6-1|NA|TRBJ1-6|TRBD1
CASSTRQGAVESPLHF
TGTGCCAGCAGCACCCGGCAGGGGGCAGTTGAATCACCCCTCCACTTT
>TRBV2|few|TRBJ2-5|NA
CASPGRGYPQETQYF
TGTGCCAGCCCTGGCCGCGGATACCCCCAAGAGACCCAGTACTTC
>TRBV12-3/TRBV12-4|NA|TRBJ2-3|TRBD2
CASRRQRGITDTQYF
TGTGCCAGCAGACGCCAGCGGGGGATCACAGATACGCAGTATTTT
>TRBV5-1|few|TRBJ2-1|NA
CASSFISSYNEQFF
TGCGCCAGCAGCTTTATAAGCTCCTACAATGAGCAGTTCTTC
>TRBV4-2|few|TRBJ2-7|NA
CASSQETQGSYEQYF
TGTGCCAGCAGCCAAGAAACTCAGGGTTCCTACGAGCAGTACTTC
>TRBV20-1|few|TRBJ2-7|TRBD2
CSVQVAGASYEQYF
TGCAGTGTACAAGTAGCGGGGGCCTCCTACGAGCAGTACTTC
>TRBV5-1|NA|TRBJ1-1|TRBD1
CASSDREGYTEAFF
TGCGCCAGCAGCGACAGGGAGGGATACACTGAAGCTTTCTTT
>TRBV6-5|many|TRBJ1-5|NA
CASSYSSVHKDQPQHF
TGTGCCAGCAGTTATTCCTCGGTGCACAAAGATCAGCCCCAGCATTTT
>TRBV20-1|once|TRBJ2-4|TRBD1
CSAFDRGRDKNIQYF
TGCAGTGCTTTCGACAGGGGGCGCGACAAAAACATTCAGTACTTC
>TRBV27|few|TRBJ1-6|TRBD1
CASRWDRSSPLHF
TGTGCCAGCAGATGGGACAGGTCATCACCCCTCCACTTT
>TRBV13|few|TRBJ1-5|NA
CASSSHTEGSNQPQHF
TGTGCCAGCAGCTCACACACCGAAGGGAGCAATCAGCCCCAGCATTTT
>TRBV20-1|few|TRBJ1-1|NA
CSARGSGLEGGTEAFF
TGCAGTGCTAGAGGATCGGGATTGGAAGGAGGCACTGAAGCTTTCTTT
>TRBV27|few|TRBJ1-1|TRBD1
CASRWTGATEAFF
TGTGCCAGCAGGTGGACAGGGGCCACTGAAGCTTTCTTT
>TRBV12-3/TRBV12-4|NA|TRBJ2-3|NA
CASRGPLRDTQYF
TGTGCCAGCAGGGGGCCCCTGAGGGATACGCAGTATTTT
>TRBV20-1|few|TRBJ2-1|NA
CSASTRSEQFF
TGCAGTGCGTCAACTAGGAGTGAGCAGTTCTTC
>TRBV2|NA|TRBJ1-1|TRBD1
CASSEQGGVTEAFF
TGTGCCAGCAGTGAACAGGGGGGGGTGACTGAAGCTTTCTTT
>TRBV12-3/TRBV12-4|NA|TRBJ1-2|NA
CASRPPAFRSLGYGYTF
TGTGCCAGCAGGCCACCGGCGTTCAGGAGTTTAGGCTATGGCTACACCTTC
>TRBV9|NA|TRBJ2-1|NA
CASSVGQLAHNEQFF
TGTGCCAGCAGCGTAGGGCAGTTAGCGCACAATGAGCAGTTCTTC
>TRBV9|many|TRBJ2-3|TRBD1
CASSVGQGVDTQYF
TGTGCCAGCAGCGTAGGACAGGGAGTAGATACGCAGTATTTT
>TRBV12-3/TRBV12-4|few|TRBJ1-2|NA
CASSFEGRGYGYTF
TGTGCCAGCAGTTTTGAGGGGCGCGGCTATGGCTACACCTTC
>TRBV12-3/TRBV12-4|NA|TRBJ1-1|NA
CASRLAGAEAFF
TGTGCCAGCAGGCTTGCAGGGGCGGAGGCTTTCTTT
>TRBV5-1|NA|TRBJ1-5|TRBD1
CASSPSGTGGNQPQHF
TGCGCCAGCAGCCCTTCCGGGACAGGGGGGAATCAGCCCCAGCATTTT
>TRBV9|once|TRBJ1-2|NA
CASSGETYREDYGYTF
TGTGCCAGCAGCGGAGAAACCTACAGGGAAGACTATGGCTACACCTTC
>TRBV5-1|few|TRBJ2-1|TRBD2
CASSLGSGITRYNEQFF
TGCGCCAGCAGCTTGGGTAGCGGGATTACTAGGTACAATGAGCAGTTCTTC
>TRBV4-1|NA|TRBJ1-1|NA
CASSPHPEPGNTEAFF
TGCGCCAGCAGCCCCCACCCAGAACCGGGGAACACTGAAGCTTTCTTT
>TRBV20-1|few|TRBJ1-2|NA
CSATQKGTRDYGYTF
TGCAGTGCTACCCAGAAGGGAACTAGGGACTATGGCTACACCTTC
>TRBV25-1|NA|TRBJ2-3|NA
CASSDFGAADTQYF
TGTGCCAGCAGTGATTTCGGGGCTGCAGATACGCAGTATTTT
>TRBV7-2|NA|TRBJ1-6|NA
CASSKGQGSPLHF
TGTGCCAGCAGCAAAGGCCAGGGTTCACCCCTCCACTTT
>TRBV30|few|TRBJ2-3|NA
CAWSPTGSTDTQYF
TGTGCCTGGAGTCCCACAGGGAGCACAGATACGCAGTATTTT
>TRBV6-2/TRBV6-3|many|TRBJ1-2|NA
CASSYSGLNYGYTF
TGTGCCAGCAGTTATTCAGGCCTTAACTATGGCTACACCTTC
>TRBV4-2|NA|TRBJ1-5|NA
CASSQWEGANQPQHF
TGTGCCAGCAGCCAATGGGAGGGTGCGAATCAGCCCCAGCATTTT
>TRBV20-1|few|TRBJ2-7|NA
CSAREGNYYEQYF
TGCAGTGCTAGGGAGGGGAATTACTACGAGCAGTACTTC
>TRBV4-1|NA|TRBJ1-1|TRBD1
CASSQVFDGTGGFSTEAFF
TGCGCCAGCAGCCAAGTTTTCGATGGGACAGGGGGCTTTAGCACTGAAGCTTTCTTT
>TRBV7-9|NA|TRBJ2-1|TRBD1
CASSSLRQGLNNEQFF
TGTGCCAGCAGCTCGTTAAGACAGGGCCTTAACAATGAGCAGTTCTTC
>TRBV12-3/TRBV12-4|few|TRBJ1-6|NA
CASSLQGISPLHF
TGTGCCAGCAGTCTCCAGGGAATCTCACCCCTCCACTTT
>TRBV14|once|TRBJ1-3|NA
CASSPGPRIGNTIYF
TGTGCCAGCAGCCCGGGACCCCGGATAGGAAACACCATATATTTT
>TRBV12-3/TRBV12-4|many|TRBJ1-1|NA
CASSHRSLRAFF
TGTGCCAGCAGCCACCGGTCCCTTCGGGCTTTCTTT
>TRBV7-8|many|TRBJ1-1|NA
CASSSFYRALNTEAFF
TGTGCCAGCAGCTCGTTTTATAGGGCTTTGAACACTGAAGCTTTCTTT
>TRBV12-3/TRBV12-4|NA|TRBJ1-6|NA
CASSLMGWSPLHF
TGTGCCAGCAGTTTAATGGGGTGGTCACCCCTCCACTTT